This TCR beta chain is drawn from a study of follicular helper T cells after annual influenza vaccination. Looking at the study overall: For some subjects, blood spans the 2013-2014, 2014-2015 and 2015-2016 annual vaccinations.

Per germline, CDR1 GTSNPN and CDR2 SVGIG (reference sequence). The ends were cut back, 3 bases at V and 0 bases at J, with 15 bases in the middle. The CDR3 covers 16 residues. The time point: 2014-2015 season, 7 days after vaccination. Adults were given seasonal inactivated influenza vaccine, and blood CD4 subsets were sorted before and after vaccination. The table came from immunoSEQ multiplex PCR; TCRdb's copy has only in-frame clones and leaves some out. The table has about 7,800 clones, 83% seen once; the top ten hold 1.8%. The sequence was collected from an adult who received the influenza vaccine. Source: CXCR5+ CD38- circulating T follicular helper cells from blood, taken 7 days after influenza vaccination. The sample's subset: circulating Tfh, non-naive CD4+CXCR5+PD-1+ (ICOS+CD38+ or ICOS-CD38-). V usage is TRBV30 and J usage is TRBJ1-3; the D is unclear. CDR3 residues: CAWSLSGASSGNTIYF. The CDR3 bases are TGTGCCTGGAGCCTATCGGGTGCGAGCTCTGGAAACACCATATATTTT.